This T cell receptor beta chain was obtained from a study of T cell responses to AZD1222 COVID-19 vaccine. Turning to the study itself: Analyses pooled second doses at about 4 or about 12 weeks.

General study results and limits: Nearly half of spike-specific TCRs reportedly target variant regions that are unmutated in the B.1.351 and B.1.1.7 variants. Sampling that yielded the repertoires occurred only after the peak T cell response. The sample set comprised mostly white British donors with more females, and clonal diversity was possibly underestimated.

In the case of this clone: Its antigen is as yet unknown.

Trimming shortened V by 6 bases and J by 0 bases, and 10 bases separated the two germline ends. The CDR3 contains 14 residues. The germline V gene has CDR1 MNHEY and CDR2 SVGAGI. Some clones are missing from TCRdb's copy, which holds only in-frame ones; the method was immunoSEQ multiplex PCR. The repertoire holds 140,000 to 150,000 clones, with more than 85% as singletons. The source is an adult in good health. Specimen: peripheral blood, collected on day 0 of AZD1222 vaccination. The V gene is TRBV6-5, the J gene TRBJ2-3; D gene ambiguous. CDR3 amino acids: CASRASISTDTQYF. The CDR3, as DNA: TGTGCCAGCAGAGCGAGCATAAGCACAGATACGCAGTATTTT.